The T cell receptor beta chain described here comes from a study of T cell repertoires in cytomegalovirus infection. Study summary: Used in the study were CMV epitopes, some recently identified and HLA-C-restricted, others well-studied and HLA-B-restricted.

Turning to this clonotype: Its specificity is not known.

The CDR3 has 14 residues. The V end lost 0 bases, the J end lost 4 bases, and 9 bases lay between the germline ends. From germline, CDR1 is LGHNA and CDR2 YNFKEQ. TCRdb re-analysed the reads in MiXCR, keeping a single row per CDR3 protein. The repertoire includes about 700,000 distinct CDR3 sequences, around 31% of them detected once, and around a sixth sits in the top ten. V gene TRBV4-2 combines with J gene TRBJ2-5; the D gene is possibly TRBD1 (6 bases). The clonotype comes from a human donor in good health (CMV status not recorded). Some clones in this sample may be carry-over from other donors' samples. This specimen consisted of cultured PBMCs, obtained from culture after CMV antigen stimulation. The CDR3 bases are TGTGCCAGCAGCCAAGAGGGACAAGGAGAGACCCAGTACTTC. This codes for CASSQEGQGETQYF.